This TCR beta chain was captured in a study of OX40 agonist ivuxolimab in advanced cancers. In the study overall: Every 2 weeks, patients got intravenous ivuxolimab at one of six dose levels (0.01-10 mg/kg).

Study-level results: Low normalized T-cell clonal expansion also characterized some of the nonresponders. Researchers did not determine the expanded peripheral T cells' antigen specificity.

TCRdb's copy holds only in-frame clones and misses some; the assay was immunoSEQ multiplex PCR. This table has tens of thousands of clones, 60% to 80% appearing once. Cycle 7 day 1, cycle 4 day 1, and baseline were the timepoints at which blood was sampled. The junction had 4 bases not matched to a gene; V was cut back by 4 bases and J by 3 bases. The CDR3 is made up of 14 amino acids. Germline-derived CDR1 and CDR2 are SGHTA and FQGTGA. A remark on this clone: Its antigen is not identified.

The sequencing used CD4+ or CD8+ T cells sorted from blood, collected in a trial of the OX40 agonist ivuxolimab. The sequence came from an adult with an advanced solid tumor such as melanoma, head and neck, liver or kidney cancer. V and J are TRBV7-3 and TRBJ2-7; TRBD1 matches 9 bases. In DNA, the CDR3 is TGTGCCAGCAGCTCGAAGACAGGGGGCTACGAGCAGTACTTC. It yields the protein CASSSKTGGYEQYF.